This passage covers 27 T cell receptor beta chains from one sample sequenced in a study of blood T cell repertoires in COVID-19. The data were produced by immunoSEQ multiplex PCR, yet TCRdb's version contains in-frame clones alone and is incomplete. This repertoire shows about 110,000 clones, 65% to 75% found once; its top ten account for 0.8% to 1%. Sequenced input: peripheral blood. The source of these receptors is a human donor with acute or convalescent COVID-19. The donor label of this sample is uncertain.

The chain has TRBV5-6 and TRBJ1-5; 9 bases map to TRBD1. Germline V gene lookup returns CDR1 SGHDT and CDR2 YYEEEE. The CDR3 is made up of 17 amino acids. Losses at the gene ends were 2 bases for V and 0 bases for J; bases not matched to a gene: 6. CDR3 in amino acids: CASSFSGTGYSNQPQHF. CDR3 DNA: TGTGCCAGCAGCTTTTCGGGGACAGGGTATAGCAATCAGCCCCAGCATTTT. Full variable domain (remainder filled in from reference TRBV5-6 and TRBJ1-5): DAGVTQSPTHLIKTRGQQVTLRCSPKSGHDTVSWYQQALGQGPQFIFQYYEEEERQRGNFPDRFSGHQFPNYSSELNVNALLLGDSALYLCASSFSGTGYSNQPQHFGDGTRLSIL.

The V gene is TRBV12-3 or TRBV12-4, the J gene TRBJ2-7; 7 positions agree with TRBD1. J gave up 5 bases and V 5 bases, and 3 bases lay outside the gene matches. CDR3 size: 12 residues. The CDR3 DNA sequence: TGTGCCAGCAGTATGACAGGGCACGAGCAGTACGTC. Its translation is CASSMTGHEQYV.

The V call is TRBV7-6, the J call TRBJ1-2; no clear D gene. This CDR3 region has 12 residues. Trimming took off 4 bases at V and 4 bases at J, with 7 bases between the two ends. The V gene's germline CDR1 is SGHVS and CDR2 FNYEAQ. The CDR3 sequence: CASSSTGYGYTF. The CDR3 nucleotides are TGTGCCAGCAGCTCCACCGGCTATGGCTACACCTTC.

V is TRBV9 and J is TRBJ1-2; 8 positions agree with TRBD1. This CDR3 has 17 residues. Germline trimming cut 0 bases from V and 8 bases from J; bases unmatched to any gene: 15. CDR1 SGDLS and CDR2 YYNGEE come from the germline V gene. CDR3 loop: CASSVGAGGAETRGYTF. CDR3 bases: TGTGCCAGCAGCGTAGGAGCAGGGGGCGCAGAAACTCGAGGCTACACCTTC.

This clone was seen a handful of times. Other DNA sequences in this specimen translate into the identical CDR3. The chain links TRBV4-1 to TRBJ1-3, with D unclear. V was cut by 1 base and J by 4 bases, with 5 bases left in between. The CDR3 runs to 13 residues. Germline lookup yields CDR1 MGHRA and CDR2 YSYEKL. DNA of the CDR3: TGCGCCAGCAGCCAAGGGCCAGGAAACACCATATATTTT. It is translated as CASSQGPGNTIYF.

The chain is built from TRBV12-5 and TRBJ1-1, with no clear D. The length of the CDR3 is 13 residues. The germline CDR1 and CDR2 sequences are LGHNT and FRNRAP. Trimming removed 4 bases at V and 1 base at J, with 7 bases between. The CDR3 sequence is CASGSGSNTEAFF. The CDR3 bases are TGTGCTAGTGGTTCCGGGTCGAACACTGAAGCTTTCTTT.

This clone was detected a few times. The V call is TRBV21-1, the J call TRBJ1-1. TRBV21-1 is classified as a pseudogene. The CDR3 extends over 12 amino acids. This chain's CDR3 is CAILGRDTEAFF. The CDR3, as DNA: TGTGCCATCCTAGGGAGGGACACTGAAGCTTTCTTT.

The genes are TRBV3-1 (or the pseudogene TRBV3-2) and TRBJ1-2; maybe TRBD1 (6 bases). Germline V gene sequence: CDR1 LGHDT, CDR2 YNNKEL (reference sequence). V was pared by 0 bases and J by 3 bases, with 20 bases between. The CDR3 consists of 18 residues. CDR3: CASSQDMFRGGFDYGYTF. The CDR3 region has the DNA TGTGCCAGCAGCCAAGATATGTTTCGGGGGGGCTTCGACTATGGCTACACCTTC.

CDR3 region: CASRGTGYSNQPQHF. The CDR3 DNA reads as TGTGCCAGCAGGGGAACAGGGTATAGCAATCAGCCCCAGCATTTT. This chain connects TRBV6-5 to TRBJ1-5; D possibly corresponds to TRBD1 (6 bases). There are 15 residues in the CDR3. Trimming took 6 bases from V and 0 from J, leaving 12 bases between them. Germline V gene sequence: CDR1 MNHEY, CDR2 SVGAGI.

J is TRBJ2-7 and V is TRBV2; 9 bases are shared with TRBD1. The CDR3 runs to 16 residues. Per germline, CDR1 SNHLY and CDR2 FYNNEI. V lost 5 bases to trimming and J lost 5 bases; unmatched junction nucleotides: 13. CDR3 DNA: TGTGCCAGCAGTCGACAGGGGGGCGCCTCCTATGACGAGCAGTACTTC. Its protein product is CASSRQGGASYDEQYF.

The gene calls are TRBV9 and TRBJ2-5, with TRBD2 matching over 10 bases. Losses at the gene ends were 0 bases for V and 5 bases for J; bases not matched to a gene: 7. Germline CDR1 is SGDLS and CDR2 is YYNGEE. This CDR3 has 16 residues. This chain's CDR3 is CASSVGGTSGAETQYF. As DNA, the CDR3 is TGTGCCAGCAGCGTAGGGGGCACTAGCGGGGCGGAGACCCAGTACTTC.

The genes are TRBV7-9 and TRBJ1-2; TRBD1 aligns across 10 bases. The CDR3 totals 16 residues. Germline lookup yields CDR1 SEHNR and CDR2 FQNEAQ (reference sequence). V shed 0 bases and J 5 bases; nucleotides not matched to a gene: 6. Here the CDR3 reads CASSLAGTGAFYGYTF. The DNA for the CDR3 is TGTGCCAGCAGCTTAGCCGGGACAGGGGCCTTTTATGGCTACACCTTC.

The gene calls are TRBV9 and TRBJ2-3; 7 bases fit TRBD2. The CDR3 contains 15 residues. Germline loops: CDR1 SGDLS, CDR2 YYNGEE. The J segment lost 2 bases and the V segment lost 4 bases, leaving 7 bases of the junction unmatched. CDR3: CASSPGGLHTDTQYF. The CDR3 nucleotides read TGTGCCAGCAGCCCGGGGGGACTACACACAGATACGCAGTATTTT.

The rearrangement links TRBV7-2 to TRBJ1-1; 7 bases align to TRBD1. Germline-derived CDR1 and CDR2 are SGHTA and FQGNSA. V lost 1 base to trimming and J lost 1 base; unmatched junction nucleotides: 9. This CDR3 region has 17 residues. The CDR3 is CASSLESRGLRNTEAFF. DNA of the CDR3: TGTGCCAGCAGCTTAGAGTCAAGGGGGCTCAGGAACACTGAAGCTTTCTTT.

The CDR3 bases are TGTGCCAGTAGTATGGGGGGTCGGGGAATCCAGCCCCAGCATTTT. Translating gives CASSMGGRGIQPQHF. V and J are TRBV19 and TRBJ1-5; maybe TRBD1 (5 bases). Trimming pared 3 bases from V and 7 bases from J, leaving 16 bases between. The CDR3 is made up of 15 amino acids. Germline-derived CDR1 and CDR2 are LNHDA and SQIVND (reference sequence).

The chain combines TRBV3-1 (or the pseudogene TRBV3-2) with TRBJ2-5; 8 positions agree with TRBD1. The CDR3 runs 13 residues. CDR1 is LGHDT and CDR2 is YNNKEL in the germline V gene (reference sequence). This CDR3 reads CASDRGRKETQYF. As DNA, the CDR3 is TGTGCTTCCGACAGGGGACGGAAAGAGACCCAGTACTTC.

The CDR3 region is CASSILGGDTGELFF. The DNA of the CDR3 is TGTGCCAGTAGTATTCTGGGGGGAGACACCGGGGAGCTGTTTTTT. V gene TRBV19 combines with J gene TRBJ2-2, with a weak D call TRBD2 (6 bases). With 3 bases removed from V and 3 bases from J, the gap between germline ends came to 11 bases. CDR1 is LNHDA and CDR2 is SQIVND in the germline V gene (reference sequence). The CDR3 spans 15 residues.

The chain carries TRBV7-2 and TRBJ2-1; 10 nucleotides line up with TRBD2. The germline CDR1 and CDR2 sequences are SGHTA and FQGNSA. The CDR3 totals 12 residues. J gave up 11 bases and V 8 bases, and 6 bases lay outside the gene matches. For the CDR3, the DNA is TGTGCCAGCGGGCTAGCGGGGGAGCAGCAGTTCTTC. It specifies CASGLAGEQQFF.

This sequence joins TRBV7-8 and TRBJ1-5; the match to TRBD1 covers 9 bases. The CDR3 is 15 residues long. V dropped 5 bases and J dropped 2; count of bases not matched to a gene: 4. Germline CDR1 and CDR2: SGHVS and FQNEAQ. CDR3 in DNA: TGTGCCAGCAGCCCAAGGGACAGGGGCAATCAGCCCCAGCATTTT. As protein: CASSPRDRGNQPQHF.

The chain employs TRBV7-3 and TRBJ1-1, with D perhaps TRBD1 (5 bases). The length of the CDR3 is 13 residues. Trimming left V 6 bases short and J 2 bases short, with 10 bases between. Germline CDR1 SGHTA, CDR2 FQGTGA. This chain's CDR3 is CASSKGLNTEAFF. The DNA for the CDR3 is TGTGCCAGCAGTAAGGGGTTAAACACTGAAGCTTTCTTT.

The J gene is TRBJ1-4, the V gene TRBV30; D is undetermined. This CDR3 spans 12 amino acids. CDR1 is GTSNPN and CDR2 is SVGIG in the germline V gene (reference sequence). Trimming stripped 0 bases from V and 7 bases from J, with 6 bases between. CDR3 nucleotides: TGTGCCTGGAGTGTAATTAGTGAAAAACTGTTTTTT. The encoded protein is CAWSVISEKLFF.

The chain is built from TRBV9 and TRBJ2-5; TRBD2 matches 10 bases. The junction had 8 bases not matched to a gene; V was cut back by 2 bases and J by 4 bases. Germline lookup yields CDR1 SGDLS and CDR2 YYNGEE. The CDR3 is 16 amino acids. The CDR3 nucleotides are TGTGCCAGCAGCGTTATATCTAGCGGGGGACGAGAGACCCAGTACTTC. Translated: CASSVISSGGRETQYF. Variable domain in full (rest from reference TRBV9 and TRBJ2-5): DSGVTQTPKHLITATGQRVTLRCSPRSGDLSVYWYQQSLDQGLQFLIQYYNGEERAKGNILERFSAQQFPDLHSELNLSSLELGDSALYFCASSVISSGGRETQYFGPGTRLLVL.

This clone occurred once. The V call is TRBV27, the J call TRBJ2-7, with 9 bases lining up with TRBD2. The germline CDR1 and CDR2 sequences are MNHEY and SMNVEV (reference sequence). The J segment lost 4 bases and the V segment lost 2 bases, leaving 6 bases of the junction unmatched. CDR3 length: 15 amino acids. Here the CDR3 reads CASSLARGGRYEQYF. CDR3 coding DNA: TGTGCCAGCAGTTTAGCGCGGGGGGGCCGGTACGAGCAGTACTTC.

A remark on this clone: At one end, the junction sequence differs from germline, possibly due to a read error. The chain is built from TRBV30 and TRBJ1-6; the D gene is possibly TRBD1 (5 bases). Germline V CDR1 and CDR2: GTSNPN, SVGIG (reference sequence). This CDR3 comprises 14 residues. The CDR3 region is CAGRGGTESSPLHF. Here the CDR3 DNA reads TGTGCCGGGAGGGGCGGGACGGAATCTTCACCCCTCCACTTT. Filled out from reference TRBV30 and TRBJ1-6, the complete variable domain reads SQTIHQWPATLVQPVGSPLSLECTVEGTSNPNLYWYRQAAGRGLQLLFYSVGIGQISSEVPQNLSASRPQDRQFILSSKKLLLSDSGFYLCAGRGGTESSPLHFGNGTRLTVT.

This CDR3 is CASSLLSGVLYEQYF. The CDR3 bases are TGTGCCAGCAGTTTATTGTCCGGGGTCCTCTACGAGCAGTACTTC. The chain joins TRBV27 to TRBJ2-7; D is perhaps TRBD2 (5 bases). The CDR3 length is 15 residues. V lost 1 base and J lost 3, with 13 bases in between. Germline V gene data show CDR1 as MNHEY and CDR2 as SMNVEV (reference sequence).

CDR3 in amino acids: CASSSTGGYGYTF. The CDR3 nucleotides read TGTGCCAGCAGTTCCACAGGGGGCTATGGCTACACCTTC. The V and J genes are TRBV28 and TRBJ1-2, with TRBD1 identical over 8 bases. The germline gives CDR1 MDHEN, CDR2 SYDVKM. The CDR3 spans 13 residues. J lost 4 bases, V lost 4 bases, and 2 bases had no gene match.

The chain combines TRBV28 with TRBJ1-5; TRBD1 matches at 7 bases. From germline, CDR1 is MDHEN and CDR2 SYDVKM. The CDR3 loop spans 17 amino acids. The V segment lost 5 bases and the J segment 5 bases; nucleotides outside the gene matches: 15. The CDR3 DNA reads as TGTGCCAGCAGTCCTTATTCCGGGACAGAGGAGTATCAGCCCCAGCATTTT. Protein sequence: CASSPYSGTEEYQPQHF.